This section outlines one T cell receptor beta chain sequence together with its context. The antigen is unknown. The entry originates in a study of shared clonotypes between healthy human individuals. The study, taken as a whole, reports: Rarefaction curves obtained for sorted subsets showed sequencing incomplete despite large depth. Approximately 5.4% of naive CD4 clonotypes were common to a few donors.

Some clones are missing from TCRdb's copy, which holds only in-frame ones; the method was immunoSEQ multiplex PCR. The table lists 2 million to 2.5 million clones, over 85% of them singletons. This CDR3 is 15 amino acids long. Deletions cut 3 bases from V and 0 bases from J, with 12 bases between. Germline values: CDR1 KGHSH, CDR2 LQKENI. This TCR was recovered from a man younger than 35 in good health. Some clones in this sample may be carry-over from other donors' samples. Specimen: naive CD4+ T cells from PBMCs. The subset is: CD45RA+ positively selected. The V and J genes are TRBV18 and TRBJ2-7; weak D call: TRBD2 (6 bases). The CDR3 is CASSPPYGSSYEQYF. The CDR3 bases are TGTGCCAGCTCACCCCCCTACGGGAGCTCCTACGAGCAGTACTTC.